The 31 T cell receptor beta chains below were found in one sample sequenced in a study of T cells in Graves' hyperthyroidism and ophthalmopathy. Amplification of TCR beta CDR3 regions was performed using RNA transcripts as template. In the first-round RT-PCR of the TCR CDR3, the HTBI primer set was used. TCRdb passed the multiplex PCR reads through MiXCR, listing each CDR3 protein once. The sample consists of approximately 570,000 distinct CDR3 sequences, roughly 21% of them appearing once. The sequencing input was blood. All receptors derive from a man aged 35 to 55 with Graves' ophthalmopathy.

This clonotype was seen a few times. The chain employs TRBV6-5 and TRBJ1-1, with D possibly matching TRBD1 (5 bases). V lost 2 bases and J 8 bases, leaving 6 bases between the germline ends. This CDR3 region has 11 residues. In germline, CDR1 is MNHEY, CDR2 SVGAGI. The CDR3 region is CASSYRGEAFF. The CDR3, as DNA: TGTGCCAGCAGTTACCGGGGGGAAGCTTTCTTT.

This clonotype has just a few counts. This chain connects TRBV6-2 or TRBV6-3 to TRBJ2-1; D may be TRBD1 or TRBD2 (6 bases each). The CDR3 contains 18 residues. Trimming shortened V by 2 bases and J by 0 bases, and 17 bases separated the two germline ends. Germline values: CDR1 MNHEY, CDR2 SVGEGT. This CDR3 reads CASSYTLRRGSSYNEQFF. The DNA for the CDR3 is TGTGCCAGCAGTTACACTCTGAGGAGGGGGAGCTCCTACAATGAGCAGTTCTTC.

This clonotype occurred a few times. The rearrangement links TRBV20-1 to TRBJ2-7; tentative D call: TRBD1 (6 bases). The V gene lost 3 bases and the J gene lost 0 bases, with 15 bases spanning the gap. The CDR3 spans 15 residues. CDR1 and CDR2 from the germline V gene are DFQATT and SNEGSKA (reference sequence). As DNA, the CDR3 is TGCAGTGCTAGTGAGACCGGGACACCCTCCTACGAGCAGTACTTC. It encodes CSASETGTPSYEQYF.

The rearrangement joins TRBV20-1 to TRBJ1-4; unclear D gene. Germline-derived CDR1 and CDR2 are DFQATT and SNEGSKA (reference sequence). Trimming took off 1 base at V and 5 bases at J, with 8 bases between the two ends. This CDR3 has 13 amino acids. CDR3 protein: CSARALGNEKLFF. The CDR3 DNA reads TGCAGTGCTAGAGCGTTGGGAAATGAAAAACTGTTTTTT.

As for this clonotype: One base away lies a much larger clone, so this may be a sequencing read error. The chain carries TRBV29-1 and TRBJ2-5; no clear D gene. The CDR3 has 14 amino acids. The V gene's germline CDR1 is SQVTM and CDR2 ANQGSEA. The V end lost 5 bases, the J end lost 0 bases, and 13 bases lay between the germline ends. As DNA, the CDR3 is TGCAGCGTTAAAGGGTCAGCTGACCAAGAGACCCAGTACTTC. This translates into CSVKGSADQETQYF.

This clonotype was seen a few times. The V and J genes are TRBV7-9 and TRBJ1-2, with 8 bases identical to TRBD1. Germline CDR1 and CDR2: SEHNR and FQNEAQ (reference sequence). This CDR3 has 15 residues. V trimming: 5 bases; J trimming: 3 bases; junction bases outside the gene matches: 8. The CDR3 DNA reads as TGTGCCAGCAGCCTTGGACAGGGAATCGACTATGGCTACACCTTC. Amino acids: CASSLGQGIDYGYTF.

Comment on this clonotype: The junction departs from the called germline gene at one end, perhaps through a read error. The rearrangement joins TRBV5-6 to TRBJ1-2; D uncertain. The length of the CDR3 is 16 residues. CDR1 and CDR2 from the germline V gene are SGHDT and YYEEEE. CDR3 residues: CAGSLGLMAKNYGYTF. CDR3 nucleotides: TGTGCCGGCAGCTTGGGGTTGATGGCTAAAAACTATGGCTACACCTTC.

CDR3 in DNA: TGTGCCTGGAGCGTCCGGGGGACAGGCGGGCCTTGGGGCTACACCTTC. Translated: CAWSVRGTGGPWGYTF. The V gene is TRBV30, the J gene TRBJ1-2; TRBD1 aligns across 8 bases. Germline V lookup: CDR1 GTSNPN, CDR2 SVGIG (reference sequence). The CDR3 contains 16 residues. With 3 bases clipped from V and 8 bases from J, the junction kept 17 bases outside the gene matches. The full variable domain, completed using reference TRBV30 and TRBJ1-2, is SQTIHQWPATLVQPVGSPLSLECTVEGTSNPNLYWYRQAAGRGLQLLFYSVGIGQISSEVPQNLSASRPQDRQFILSSKKLLLSDSGFYLCAWSVRGTGGPWGYTFGSGTRLTVV.

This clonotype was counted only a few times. CDR3 amino acids: CRVAGPTDTQYF. In DNA, the CDR3 is TGCCGAGTAGCGGGGCCAACAGATACGCAGTATTTT. This chain joins TRBV20-1 and TRBJ2-3; 8 bases are shared with TRBD2. The CDR3 is 12 amino acids. Germline V CDR1 and CDR2: DFQATT, SNEGSKA (reference sequence).

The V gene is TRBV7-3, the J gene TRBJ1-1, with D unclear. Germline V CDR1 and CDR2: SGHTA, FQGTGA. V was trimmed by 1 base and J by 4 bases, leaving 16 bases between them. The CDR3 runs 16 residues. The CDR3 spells CASSLKRIGSGTEAFF. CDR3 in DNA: TGTGCCAGCAGCTTAAAAAGAATAGGCTCCGGCACTGAAGCTTTCTTT.

CDR3 sequence: CASSPGLAEQETQYF. The CDR3 coding sequence is TGTGCCAGCTCACCTGGACTAGCCGAGCAAGAGACCCAGTACTTC. V and J are TRBV18 and TRBJ2-5; 8 bases are shared with TRBD2. The CDR3 has 15 amino acids. V shed 3 bases and J 2 bases; nucleotides not matched to a gene: 5. Per the germline V gene, CDR1 is KGHSH and CDR2 is LQKENI.

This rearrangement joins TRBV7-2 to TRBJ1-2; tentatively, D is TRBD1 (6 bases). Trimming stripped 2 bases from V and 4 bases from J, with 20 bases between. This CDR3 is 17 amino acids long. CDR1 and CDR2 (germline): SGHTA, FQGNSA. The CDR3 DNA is TGTGCCAGCAGCTTACTCCAGCAGGCAGGCAGGGGCTATGGCTACACCTTC. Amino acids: CASSLLQQAGRGYGYTF.

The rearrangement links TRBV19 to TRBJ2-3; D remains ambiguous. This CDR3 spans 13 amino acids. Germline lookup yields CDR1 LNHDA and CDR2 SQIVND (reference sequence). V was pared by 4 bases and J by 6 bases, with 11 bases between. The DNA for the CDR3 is TGTGCCAGTAGTAAGGATGTCCTCGATACGCAGTATTTT. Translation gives CASSKDVLDTQYF. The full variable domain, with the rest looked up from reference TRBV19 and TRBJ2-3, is DGGITQSPKYLFRKEGQNVTLSCEQNLNHDAMYWYRQDPGQGLRLIYYSQIVNDFQKGDIAEGYSVSREKKESFPLTVTSAQKNPTAFYLCASSKDVLDTQYFGPGTRLTVL.

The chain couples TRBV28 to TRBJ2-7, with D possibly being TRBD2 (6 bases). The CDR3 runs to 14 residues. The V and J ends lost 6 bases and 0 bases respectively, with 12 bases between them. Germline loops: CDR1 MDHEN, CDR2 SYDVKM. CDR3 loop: CASRSPGVSYEQYF. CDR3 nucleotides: TGTGCCAGCAGGTCGCCGGGAGTCTCCTACGAGCAGTACTTC.

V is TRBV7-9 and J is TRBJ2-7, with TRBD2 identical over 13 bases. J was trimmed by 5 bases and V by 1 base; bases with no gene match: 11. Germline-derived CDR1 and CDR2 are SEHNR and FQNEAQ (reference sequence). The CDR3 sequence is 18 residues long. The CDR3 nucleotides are TGTGCCAGCAGCTTAGGTTGGGGACTAGCGGGAAATAGTAACGAGCAGTACTTC. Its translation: CASSLGWGLAGNSNEQYF. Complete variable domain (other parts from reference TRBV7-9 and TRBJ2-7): DTGVSQNPRHKITKRGQNVTFRCDPISEHNRLYWYRQTLGQGPEFLTYFQNEAQLEKSRLLSDRFSAERPKGSFSTLEIQRTEQGDSAMYLCASSLGWGLAGNSNEQYFGPGTRLTVT.

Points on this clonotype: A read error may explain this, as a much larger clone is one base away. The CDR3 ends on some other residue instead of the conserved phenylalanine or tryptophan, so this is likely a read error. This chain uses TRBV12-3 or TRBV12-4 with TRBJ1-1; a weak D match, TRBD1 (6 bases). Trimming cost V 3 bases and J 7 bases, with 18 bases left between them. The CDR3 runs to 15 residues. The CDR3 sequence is CASSFGRGRLGEAFL. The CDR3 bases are TGTGCCAGCAGTTTTGGTAGGGGGAGACTAGGTGAAGCTTTCCTT.

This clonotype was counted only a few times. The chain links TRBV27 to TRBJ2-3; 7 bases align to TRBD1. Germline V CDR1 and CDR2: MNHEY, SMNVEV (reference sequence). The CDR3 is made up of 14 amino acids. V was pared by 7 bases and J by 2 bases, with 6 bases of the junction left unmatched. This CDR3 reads CASKRGGPTDTQYF. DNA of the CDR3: TGTGCCAGCAAACGAGGGGGCCCCACAGATACGCAGTATTTT.

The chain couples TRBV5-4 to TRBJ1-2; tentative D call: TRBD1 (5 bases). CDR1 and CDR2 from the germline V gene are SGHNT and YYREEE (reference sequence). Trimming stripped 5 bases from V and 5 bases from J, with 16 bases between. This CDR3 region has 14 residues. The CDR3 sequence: CASSPGDLGYGYTF. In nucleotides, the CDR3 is TGTGCCAGCAGTCCGGGGGACCTAGGGTATGGCTACACCTTC.

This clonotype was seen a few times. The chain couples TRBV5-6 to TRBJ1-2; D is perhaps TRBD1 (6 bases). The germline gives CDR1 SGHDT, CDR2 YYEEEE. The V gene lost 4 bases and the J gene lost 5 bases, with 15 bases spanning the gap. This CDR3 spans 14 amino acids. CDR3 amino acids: CASSIRQVRYGYTF. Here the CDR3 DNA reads TGTGCCAGCAGCATCCGACAGGTGCGATATGGCTACACCTTC.

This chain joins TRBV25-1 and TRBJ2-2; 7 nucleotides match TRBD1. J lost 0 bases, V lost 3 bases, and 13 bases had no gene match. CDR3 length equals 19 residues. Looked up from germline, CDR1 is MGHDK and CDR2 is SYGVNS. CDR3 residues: CASSESRPGQNTNTGELFF. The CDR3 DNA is TGTGCCAGCAGTGAGTCCAGACCGGGACAGAATACGAACACCGGGGAGCTGTTTTTT.

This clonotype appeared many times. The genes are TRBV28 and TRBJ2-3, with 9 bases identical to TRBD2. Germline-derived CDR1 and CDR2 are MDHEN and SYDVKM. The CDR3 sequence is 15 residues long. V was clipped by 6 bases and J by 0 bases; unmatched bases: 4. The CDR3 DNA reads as TGTGCCAGCAGCTCTAGCGGGGTTAGCACAGATACGCAGTATTTT. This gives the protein CASSSSGVSTDTQYF.

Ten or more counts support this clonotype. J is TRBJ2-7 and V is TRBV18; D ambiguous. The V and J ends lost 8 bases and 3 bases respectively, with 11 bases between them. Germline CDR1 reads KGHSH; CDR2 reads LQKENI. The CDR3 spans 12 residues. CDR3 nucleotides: TGTGCCAGCAGCCGAGATTACTACGAGCAGTACTTC. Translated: CASSRDYYEQYF.

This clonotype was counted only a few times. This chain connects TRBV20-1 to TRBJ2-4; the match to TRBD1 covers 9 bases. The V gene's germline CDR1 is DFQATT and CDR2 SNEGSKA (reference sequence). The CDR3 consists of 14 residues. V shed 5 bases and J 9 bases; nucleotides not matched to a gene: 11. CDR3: CSAPWDRVRGIQYF. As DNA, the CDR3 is TGCAGTGCTCCCTGGGACAGGGTGAGGGGCATTCAGTACTTC.

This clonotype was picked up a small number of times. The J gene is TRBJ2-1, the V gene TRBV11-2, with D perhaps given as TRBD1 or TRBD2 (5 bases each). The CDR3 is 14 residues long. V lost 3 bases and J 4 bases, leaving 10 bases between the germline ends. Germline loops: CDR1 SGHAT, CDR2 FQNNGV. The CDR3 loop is CASSFRDLYNEQFF. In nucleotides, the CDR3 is TGTGCCAGCAGCTTCCGGGACCTTTACAATGAGCAGTTCTTC.

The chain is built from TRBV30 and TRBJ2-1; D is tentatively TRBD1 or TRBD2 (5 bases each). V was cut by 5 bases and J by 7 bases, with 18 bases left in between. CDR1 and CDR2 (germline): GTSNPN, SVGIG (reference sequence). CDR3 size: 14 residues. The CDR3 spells CAWGLEGLKNEQFF. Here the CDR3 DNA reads TGTGCCTGGGGCTTAGAGGGGCTGAAAAATGAGCAGTTCTTC.

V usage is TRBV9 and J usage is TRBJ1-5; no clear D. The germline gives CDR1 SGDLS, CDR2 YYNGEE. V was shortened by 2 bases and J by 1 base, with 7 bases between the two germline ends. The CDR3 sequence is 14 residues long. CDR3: CASSVSYSNQPQHF. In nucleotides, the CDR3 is TGTGCCAGCAGCGTTAGTTACAGCAATCAGCCCCAGCATTTT.

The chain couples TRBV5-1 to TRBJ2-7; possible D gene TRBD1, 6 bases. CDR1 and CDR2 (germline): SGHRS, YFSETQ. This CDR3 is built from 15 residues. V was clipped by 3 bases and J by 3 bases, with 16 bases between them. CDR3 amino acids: CASSSLPGAYYEQYF. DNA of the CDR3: TGCGCCAGCAGCTCCCTCCCAGGGGCCTACTACGAGCAGTACTTC.

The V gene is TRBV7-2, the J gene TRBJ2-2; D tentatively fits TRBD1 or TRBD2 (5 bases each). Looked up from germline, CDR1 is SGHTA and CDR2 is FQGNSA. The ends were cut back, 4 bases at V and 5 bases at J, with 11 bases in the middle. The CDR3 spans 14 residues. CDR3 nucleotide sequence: TGTGCCAGCAGCTCCTACTGGGGGACCGGGGAGCTGTTTTTT. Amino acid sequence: CASSSYWGTGELFF.

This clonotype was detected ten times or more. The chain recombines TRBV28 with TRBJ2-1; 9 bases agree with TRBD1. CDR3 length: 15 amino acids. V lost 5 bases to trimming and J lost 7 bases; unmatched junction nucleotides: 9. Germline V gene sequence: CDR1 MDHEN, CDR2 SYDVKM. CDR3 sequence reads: CASSAGTGIWNEQFF. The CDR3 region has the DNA TGTGCCAGCAGTGCCGGGACAGGGATCTGGAATGAGCAGTTCTTC.

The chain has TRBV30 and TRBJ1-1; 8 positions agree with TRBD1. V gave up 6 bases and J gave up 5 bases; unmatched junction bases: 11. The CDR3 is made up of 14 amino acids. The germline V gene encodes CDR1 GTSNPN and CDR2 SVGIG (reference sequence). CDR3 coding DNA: TGTGCCTGCCAGGACCGGACAGGGAGGACTGAAGCTTTCTTT. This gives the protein CACQDRTGRTEAFF.

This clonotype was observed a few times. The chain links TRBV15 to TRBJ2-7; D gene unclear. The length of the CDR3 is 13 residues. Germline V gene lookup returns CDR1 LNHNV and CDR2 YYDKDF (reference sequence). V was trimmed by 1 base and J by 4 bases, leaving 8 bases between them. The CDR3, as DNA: TGTGCCACCAGCAGAGGCATGGAATACGAGCAGTACTTC. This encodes CATSRGMEYEQYF.